This passage covers 8 T cell receptor beta chains from one sample sequenced in a study of blood T cells in healthy people across ages. Using a J-beta primer mix together with a sample-barcoded 5' primer, a second PCR was run for 7 to 11 cycles. TCRdb analysed the 5' RACE reads with MiXCR anew, one entry per CDR3 protein. Here the sample spans 550,000 to 700,000 distinct CDR3 sequences, 27% being singletons. The sample comprised blood. These receptors were obtained from a woman aged 70-85 years in good health.

This chain joins TRBV12-3 or TRBV12-4 and TRBJ1-1; a possible D gene is TRBD1 (5 bases). V was pared by 5 bases and J by 1 base, with 14 bases between. CDR3 length: 15 amino acids. The CDR3 loop reads CASSRPGRPNTEAFF. For the CDR3, the DNA is TGTGCCAGCAGTCGACCGGGACGCCCGAACACTGAAGCTTTCTTT.

The chain combines TRBV11-2 with TRBJ2-5, with a possible D match to TRBD2 (7 bases). The CDR3 runs to 15 residues. The germline gives CDR1 SGHAT, CDR2 FQNNGV. The V and J ends lost 5 bases and 5 bases respectively, with 18 bases between them. CDR3 residues: CASSPLMGGRETQYF. CDR3 in DNA: TGTGCCAGCAGCCCCCTTATGGGGGGGCGCGAGACCCAGTACTTC.

This clonotype was seen repeatedly, ten times or more. V gene TRBV9 combines with J gene TRBJ1-2; D is undetermined. This CDR3 has 13 residues. The V gene's germline CDR1 is SGDLS and CDR2 YYNGEE. V shed 7 bases and J shed 8 bases, with 18 bases lying between them. The CDR3, as DNA: TGTGCCAGCGAGACCGGTGTGGGTCGAGGCTACACCTTC. As protein: CASETGVGRGYTF.

The sample holds one count of this clonotype. The rearrangement joins TRBV5-1 to TRBJ2-3; D remains ambiguous. V was trimmed by 5 bases and J by 4 bases, leaving 23 bases between them. This CDR3 is built from 17 residues. Germline V gene lookup returns CDR1 SGHRS and CDR2 YFSETQ. The CDR3 DNA sequence: TGCGCCAGCAGTGCAGGATATTCGTCGTTCCGCGCAGATACGCAGTATTTT. It codes for CASSAGYSSFRADTQYF.

The chain combines TRBV12-3 or TRBV12-4 with TRBJ1-2, with D tentatively TRBD1 (5 bases). This CDR3 contains 12 residues. V was clipped by 0 bases and J by 8 bases, with 7 bases between them. CDR3 loop: CASSLAGRGYTF. In nucleotides, the CDR3 is TGTGCCAGCAGTTTAGCGGGGCGCGGCTACACCTTC.

This clonotype was detected many times. The chain combines TRBV29-1 with TRBJ1-1, with TRBD1 as a possible D gene (6 bases). The V gene's germline CDR1 is SQVTM and CDR2 ANQGSEA. This CDR3 is 9 amino acids long. Trimming shortened V by 7 bases and J by 6 bases, and 6 bases separated the two germline ends. The chain's CDR3 is CSGGPEAFF. DNA for the CDR3: TGCAGCGGGGGGCCTGAAGCTTTCTTT.

The V gene is TRBV27, the J gene TRBJ2-3; 7 nucleotides match TRBD1. The V segment lost 6 bases and the J segment 4 bases; nucleotides outside the gene matches: 7. CDR1 is MNHEY, CDR2 SMNVEV, per germline (reference sequence). The CDR3 consists of 14 residues. The CDR3 DNA reads as TGTGCCAGCAGCTGGACAGGTTACGCAGATACGCAGTATTTT. Its translation: CASSWTGYADTQYF.

Points on this clonotype: The junction and the germline gene differ at one end; a read error may be behind it. The rearrangement uses TRBV6-5 and TRBJ2-1, with 8 bases matching TRBD2. Looked up from germline, CDR1 is MNHEY and CDR2 is SVGAGI. CDR3 length: 15 amino acids. The CDR3 reads CASSGGGPSSNEQFF. CDR3 bases: TGTGCCAGCAGCGGCGGGGGGCCCTCCTCCAATGAGCAGTTCTTC.